This T cell receptor (beta chain) was sequenced in a study of cytomegalovirus exposure and HLA in healthy donors. The protocol was immunoSEQ multiplex PCR, while the TCRdb copy is restricted to in-frame clones and leaves out a portion. The profile shows roughly 100,000 clones, approximately 94% of them singletons. The sample consisted of PBMCs. The origin of this receptor is a woman younger than 35 in good health and CMV-seronegative.

For the CDR3, the DNA is TGTGCCAGCAGCCCTCTAGCGGGGGGGGAAAATGAGCAGTTCTTC. This encodes CASSPLAGGENEQFF. This chain links TRBV7-6 with TRBJ2-1, with 12 bases fitting TRBD2. The CDR3 has 15 residues. Germline trimming cut 5 bases from V and 7 bases from J; bases unmatched to any gene: 6. The germline CDR1 and CDR2 sequences are SGHVS and FNYEAQ.